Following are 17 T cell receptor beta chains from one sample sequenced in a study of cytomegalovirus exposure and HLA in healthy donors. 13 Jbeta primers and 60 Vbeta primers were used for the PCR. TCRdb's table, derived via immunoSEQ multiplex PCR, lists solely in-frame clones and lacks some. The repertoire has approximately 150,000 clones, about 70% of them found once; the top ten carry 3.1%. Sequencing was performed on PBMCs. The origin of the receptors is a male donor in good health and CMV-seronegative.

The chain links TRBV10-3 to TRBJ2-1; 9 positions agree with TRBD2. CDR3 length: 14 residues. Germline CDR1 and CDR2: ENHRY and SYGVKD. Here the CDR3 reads CANGAGGFYNEQFF. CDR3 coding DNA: TGTGCTAATGGGGCGGGAGGGTTCTACAATGAGCAGTTCTTC.

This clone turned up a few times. CDR3 sequence reads: CASSPSLRGGETQYF. CDR3 DNA sequence: TGTGCCAGCAGCCCATCTCTAAGGGGAGGAGAGACCCAGTACTTC. V and J are TRBV28 and TRBJ2-5; the D gene is possibly TRBD2 (6 bases). Looked up from germline, CDR1 is MDHEN and CDR2 is SYDVKM. V was cut by 6 bases and J by 4 bases, with 18 bases left in between. This CDR3 is 15 amino acids long.

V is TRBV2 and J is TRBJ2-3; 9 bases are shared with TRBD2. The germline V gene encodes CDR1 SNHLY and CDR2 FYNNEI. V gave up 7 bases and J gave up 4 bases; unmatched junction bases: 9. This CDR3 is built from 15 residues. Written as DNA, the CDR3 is TGTGCCAGCAAGGGTAGTAGCGGGAGCGCAGATACGCAGTATTTT. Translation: CASKGSSGSADTQYF.

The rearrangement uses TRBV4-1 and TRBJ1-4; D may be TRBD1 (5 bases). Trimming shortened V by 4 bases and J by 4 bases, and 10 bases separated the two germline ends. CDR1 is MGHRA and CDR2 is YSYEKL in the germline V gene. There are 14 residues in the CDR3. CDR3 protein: CASSPYQGNEKLFF. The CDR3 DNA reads TGCGCCAGCAGCCCTTATCAGGGTAATGAAAAACTGTTTTTT.

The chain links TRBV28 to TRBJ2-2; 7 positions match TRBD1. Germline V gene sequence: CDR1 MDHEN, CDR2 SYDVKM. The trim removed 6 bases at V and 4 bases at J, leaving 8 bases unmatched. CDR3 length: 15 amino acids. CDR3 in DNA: TGTGCCAGCAGAGAAAGGGACAGAGTCACCGGGGAGCTGTTTTTT. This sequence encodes CASRERDRVTGELFF.

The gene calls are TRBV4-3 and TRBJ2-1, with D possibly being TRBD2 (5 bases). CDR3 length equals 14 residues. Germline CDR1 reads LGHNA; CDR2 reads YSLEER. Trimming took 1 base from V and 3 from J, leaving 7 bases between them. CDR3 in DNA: TGCGCCAGCAGCCAAGTCGGGGTCTACAATGAGCAGTTCTTC. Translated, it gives CASSQVGVYNEQFF.

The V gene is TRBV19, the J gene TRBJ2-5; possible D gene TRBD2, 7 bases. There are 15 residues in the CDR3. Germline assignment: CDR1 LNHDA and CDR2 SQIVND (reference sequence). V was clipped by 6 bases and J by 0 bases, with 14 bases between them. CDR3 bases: TGTGCCAGTAGCCTGGGAGGGGGGTACCAAGAGACCCAGTACTTC. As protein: CASSLGGGYQETQYF.

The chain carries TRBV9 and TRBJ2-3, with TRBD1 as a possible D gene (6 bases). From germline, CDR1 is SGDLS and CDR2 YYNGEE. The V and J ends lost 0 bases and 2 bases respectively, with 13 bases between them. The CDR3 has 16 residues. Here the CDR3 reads CASSVEDSHNTDTQYF. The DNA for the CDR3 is TGTGCCAGCAGCGTAGAGGACAGCCACAACACAGATACGCAGTATTTT.

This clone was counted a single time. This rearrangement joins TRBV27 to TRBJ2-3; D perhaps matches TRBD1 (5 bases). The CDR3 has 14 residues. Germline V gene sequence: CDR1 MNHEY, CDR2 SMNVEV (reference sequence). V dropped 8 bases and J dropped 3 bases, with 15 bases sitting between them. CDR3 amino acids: CASRNPGMTDTQYF. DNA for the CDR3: TGTGCCAGCCGCAATCCAGGGATGACAGATACGCAGTATTTT.

CDR3 region: CASTITPNLNTEAFF. CDR3 nucleotides: TGCGCCAGCACCATAACCCCGAACTTGAACACTGAAGCTTTCTTT. This chain joins TRBV5-1 and TRBJ1-1, with unresolved D. Trimming took 6 bases from V and 0 from J, leaving 15 bases between them. CDR3 size: 15 residues. Germline loops: CDR1 SGHRS, CDR2 YFSETQ.

CDR3 in amino acids: CASSFSAGGTFYNEQFF. The CDR3, as DNA: TGCGCCAGCAGCTTTTCTGCGGGGGGAACCTTTTACAATGAGCAGTTCTTC. This rearrangement joins TRBV5-1 to TRBJ2-1; TRBD2 agrees at 8 bases. J lost 4 bases, V lost 2 bases, and 11 bases had no gene match. The CDR3 runs to 17 residues. CDR1 SGHRS and CDR2 YFSETQ come from the germline V gene. The entire variable domain, with the rest obtained from reference TRBV5-1 and TRBJ2-1, is as follows: KAGVTQTPRYLIKTRGQQVTLSCSPISGHRSVSWYQQTPGQGLQFLFEYFSETQRNKGNFPGRFSGRQFSNSRSEMNVSTLELGDSALYLCASSFSAGGTFYNEQFFGPGTRLTVL.

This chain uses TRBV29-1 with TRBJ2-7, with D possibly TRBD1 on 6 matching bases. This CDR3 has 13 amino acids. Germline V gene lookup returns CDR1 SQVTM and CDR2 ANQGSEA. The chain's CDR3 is CSGRAGVGYEQYF. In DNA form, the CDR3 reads TGCAGTGGGAGAGCAGGGGTGGGTTACGAGCAGTACTTC.

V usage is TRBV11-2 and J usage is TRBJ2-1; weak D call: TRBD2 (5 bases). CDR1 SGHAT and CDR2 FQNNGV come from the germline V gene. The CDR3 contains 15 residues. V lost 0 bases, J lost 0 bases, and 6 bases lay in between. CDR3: CASSLEGSSYNEQFF. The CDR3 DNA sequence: TGTGCCAGCAGCTTAGAAGGGAGCTCCTACAATGAGCAGTTCTTC. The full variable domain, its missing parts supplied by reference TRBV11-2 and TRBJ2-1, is EAGVAQSPRYKIIEKRQSVAFWCNPISGHATLYWYQQILGQGPKLLIQFQNNGVVDDSQLPKDRFSAERLKGVDSTLKIQPAKLEDSAVYLCASSLEGSSYNEQFFGPGTRLTVL.

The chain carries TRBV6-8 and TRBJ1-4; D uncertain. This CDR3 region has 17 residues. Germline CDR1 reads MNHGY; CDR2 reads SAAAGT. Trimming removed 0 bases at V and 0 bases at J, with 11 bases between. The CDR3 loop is CASSYSRAPATNEKLFF. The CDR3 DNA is TGTGCCAGCAGTTACTCGAGGGCACCGGCAACTAATGAAAAACTGTTTTTT.

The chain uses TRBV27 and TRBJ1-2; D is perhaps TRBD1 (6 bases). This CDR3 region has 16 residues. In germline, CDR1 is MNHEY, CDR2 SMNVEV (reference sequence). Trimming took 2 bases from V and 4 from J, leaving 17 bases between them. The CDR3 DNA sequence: TGTGCCAGCAGTTTAGAGCAGGGGCGCGCCCTCTATGGCTACACCTTC. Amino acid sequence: CASSLEQGRALYGYTF.

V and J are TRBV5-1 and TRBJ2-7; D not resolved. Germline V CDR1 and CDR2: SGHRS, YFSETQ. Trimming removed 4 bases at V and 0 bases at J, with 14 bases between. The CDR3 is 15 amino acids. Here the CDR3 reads CASSPVSSPSYEQYF. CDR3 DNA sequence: TGCGCCAGCAGCCCCGTGAGCTCCCCCTCCTACGAGCAGTACTTC.

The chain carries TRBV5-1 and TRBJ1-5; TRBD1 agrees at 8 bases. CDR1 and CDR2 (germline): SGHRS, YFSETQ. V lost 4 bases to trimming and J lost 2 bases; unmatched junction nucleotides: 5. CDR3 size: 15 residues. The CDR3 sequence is CASSPGQAGNQPQHF. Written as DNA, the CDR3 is TGCGCCAGCAGCCCGGGACAGGCTGGCAATCAGCCCCAGCATTTT.